This T cell receptor (beta chain) was documented in a study of blood T cell repertoires in COVID-19 (dated by TCRdb to the early 2020s). For context, the study as a whole: The collaborator samples originated in the United States, Italy and Spain and spanned the acute and convalescent phases of COVID-19. The sample metadata nearly always contained a de-identified subject ID, COVID-19 status, age in years and sex. Deeply sampled blood TCRbeta repertoires from subjects exposed to, actively infected with, or recovered from COVID-19 were included in the dataset. HLA class I and class II types, where available, came from metadata supplied by the sample provider rather than from assay-based typing. Samples were obtained from the ongoing ImmuneRACE study (first 160 participants) and from approximately 1,200 subjects provided by 6 global collaborators. The repertoires were released in a freely available public database meant as a resource for research on the immune response to SARS-CoV-2. The prospective study material was composed of cDNA or gDNA derived from T cells, B-cell-depleted T cells, or PBMCs.

In the prospective study, participants were about 18 to 89 years old, resided in about 25 geographic areas of the United States, and were enrolled through a virtual design. To assign participants to cohorts, the prospective study relied on clinical history that participants themselves reported in a screening survey and a study questionnaire. Recovered participants in ImmuneRACE Cohort 3 were defined by two consecutive negative NP/OP PCR tests, clearance by a healthcare professional, or resolution of symptoms. Mobile phlebotomists in the prospective study collected whole blood, serum and a nasopharyngeal or oropharyngeal swab from every participant. Prospective study participants could optionally give additional blood draws and questionnaires over an approximately two-month period. Blood samples from the prospective study were shipped frozen or at room temperature prior to DNA extraction. Findings and caveats that apply to the study as a whole: How much clinical and demographic metadata was included differed by source and by participant, and the metadata was provided uncurated.

The immunoSEQ Assay, a bias-controlled multiplex PCR, was used to amplify TCRbeta CDR3 regions from genomic DNA. On the authors' methods: The number of nucleated cells in each sample was estimated from the amplification of reference gene primers within the assay. To quantify the absolute abundance of each unique TCRbeta CDR3 rearrangement, sequence reads were collapsed and filtered. For each sample, productive Simpson clonality was calculated by taking the square root of Simpson's diversity index across productive rearrangements. TCRdb took this table from immuneACCESS and kept in-frame rearrangements with V and J called. Such tables lack part of the clones; where checked against another copy, unresolved V genes explain under half of the gap, and the rest is unexplained. D and trimming come from the DNA, and the V and J calls and clone size come from that table. The sample contains about 220,000 clones, 82% of them found a single time. Of the sample, 3% to 4% falls within the top ten clones.

V is pared back by 0 bases and J by 3 bases, with 9 bases lying between the germline termini. Taken from the germline V gene, the CDR1 and CDR2 loops are SGHAT and FQNNGV. Its CDR3 holds 15 amino acids, cysteine through phenylalanine. This entry keeps only the CDR3 DNA: 45 bases, framed from base 1. Worth noting for this clone: Its antigen is still unknown. Per-base quality was not reported, and no clone a single base away is much larger than it.

The receptor's source is a woman aged 55-69 years who had recovered from COVID-19. The rearrangement combines TRBV11-2 with TRBJ2-1; the D gene is unclear. Specimen: PBMCs or T cells enriched from blood (not recorded which). The encoded CDR3 is CASSLDGGSYNEQFF. In nucleotide form, the sequence is TGTGCCAGCAGCTTAGATGGCGGAAGCTACAATGAGCAGTTCTTC. The CDR3 plus the reference TRBV11-2 and TRBJ2-1 genes for the other parts give the full variable domain: EAGVAQSPRYKIIEKRQSVAFWCNPISGHATLYWYQQILGQGPKLLIQFQNNGVVDDSQLPKDRFSAERLKGVDSTLKIQPAKLEDSAVYLCASSLDGGSYNEQFFGPGTRLTVL.